The 3 T cell receptor beta chains below come from one sample, sequenced in a study of blood T cell repertoires in COVID-19. Generated by immunoSEQ multiplex PCR, the TCRdb table keeps only in-frame clones and is missing some. Among about 270,000 clones listed, about nine tenths were seen once. Sequenced input: PBMCs or T cells enriched from blood (not recorded which). All receptors come from a middle-aged woman with acute COVID-19.

J is TRBJ2-7 and V is TRBV15, with a weak D call TRBD1 (6 bases). CDR3 length: 14 amino acids. Trimming pared 3 bases from V and 4 bases from J, leaving 13 bases between. Germline CDR1 and CDR2: LNHNV and YYDKDF (reference sequence). The CDR3 nucleotides read TGTGCCACCAGCAGCGTCTACAGGGTTTACGAGCAGTACGTC. Translating it yields CATSSVYRVYEQYV.

This chain links TRBV9 with TRBJ2-1, with a possible D match to TRBD2 (6 bases). Germline V gives CDR1 SGDLS, CDR2 YYNGEE. There are 16 residues in the CDR3. Trimming removed 0 bases at V and 2 bases at J, with 12 bases between. In DNA form, the CDR3 reads TGTGCCAGCAGCGTAGAAGTGGGAGGTACCTACAATGAGCAGTTCTTC. Its translation is CASSVEVGGTYNEQFF.

The chain couples TRBV11-2 to TRBJ2-1; tentatively, D is TRBD1 (6 bases). CDR1 is SGHAT, CDR2 FQNNGV, per germline. The CDR3 spans 19 residues. V was clipped by 5 bases and J by 0 bases, with 23 bases between them. In DNA form, the CDR3 reads TGTGCCAGCAGCCCCCGCTCGACCCGGACAGCCGGCTCCTACAATGAGCAGTTCTTC. Translating gives CASSPRSTRTAGSYNEQFF.